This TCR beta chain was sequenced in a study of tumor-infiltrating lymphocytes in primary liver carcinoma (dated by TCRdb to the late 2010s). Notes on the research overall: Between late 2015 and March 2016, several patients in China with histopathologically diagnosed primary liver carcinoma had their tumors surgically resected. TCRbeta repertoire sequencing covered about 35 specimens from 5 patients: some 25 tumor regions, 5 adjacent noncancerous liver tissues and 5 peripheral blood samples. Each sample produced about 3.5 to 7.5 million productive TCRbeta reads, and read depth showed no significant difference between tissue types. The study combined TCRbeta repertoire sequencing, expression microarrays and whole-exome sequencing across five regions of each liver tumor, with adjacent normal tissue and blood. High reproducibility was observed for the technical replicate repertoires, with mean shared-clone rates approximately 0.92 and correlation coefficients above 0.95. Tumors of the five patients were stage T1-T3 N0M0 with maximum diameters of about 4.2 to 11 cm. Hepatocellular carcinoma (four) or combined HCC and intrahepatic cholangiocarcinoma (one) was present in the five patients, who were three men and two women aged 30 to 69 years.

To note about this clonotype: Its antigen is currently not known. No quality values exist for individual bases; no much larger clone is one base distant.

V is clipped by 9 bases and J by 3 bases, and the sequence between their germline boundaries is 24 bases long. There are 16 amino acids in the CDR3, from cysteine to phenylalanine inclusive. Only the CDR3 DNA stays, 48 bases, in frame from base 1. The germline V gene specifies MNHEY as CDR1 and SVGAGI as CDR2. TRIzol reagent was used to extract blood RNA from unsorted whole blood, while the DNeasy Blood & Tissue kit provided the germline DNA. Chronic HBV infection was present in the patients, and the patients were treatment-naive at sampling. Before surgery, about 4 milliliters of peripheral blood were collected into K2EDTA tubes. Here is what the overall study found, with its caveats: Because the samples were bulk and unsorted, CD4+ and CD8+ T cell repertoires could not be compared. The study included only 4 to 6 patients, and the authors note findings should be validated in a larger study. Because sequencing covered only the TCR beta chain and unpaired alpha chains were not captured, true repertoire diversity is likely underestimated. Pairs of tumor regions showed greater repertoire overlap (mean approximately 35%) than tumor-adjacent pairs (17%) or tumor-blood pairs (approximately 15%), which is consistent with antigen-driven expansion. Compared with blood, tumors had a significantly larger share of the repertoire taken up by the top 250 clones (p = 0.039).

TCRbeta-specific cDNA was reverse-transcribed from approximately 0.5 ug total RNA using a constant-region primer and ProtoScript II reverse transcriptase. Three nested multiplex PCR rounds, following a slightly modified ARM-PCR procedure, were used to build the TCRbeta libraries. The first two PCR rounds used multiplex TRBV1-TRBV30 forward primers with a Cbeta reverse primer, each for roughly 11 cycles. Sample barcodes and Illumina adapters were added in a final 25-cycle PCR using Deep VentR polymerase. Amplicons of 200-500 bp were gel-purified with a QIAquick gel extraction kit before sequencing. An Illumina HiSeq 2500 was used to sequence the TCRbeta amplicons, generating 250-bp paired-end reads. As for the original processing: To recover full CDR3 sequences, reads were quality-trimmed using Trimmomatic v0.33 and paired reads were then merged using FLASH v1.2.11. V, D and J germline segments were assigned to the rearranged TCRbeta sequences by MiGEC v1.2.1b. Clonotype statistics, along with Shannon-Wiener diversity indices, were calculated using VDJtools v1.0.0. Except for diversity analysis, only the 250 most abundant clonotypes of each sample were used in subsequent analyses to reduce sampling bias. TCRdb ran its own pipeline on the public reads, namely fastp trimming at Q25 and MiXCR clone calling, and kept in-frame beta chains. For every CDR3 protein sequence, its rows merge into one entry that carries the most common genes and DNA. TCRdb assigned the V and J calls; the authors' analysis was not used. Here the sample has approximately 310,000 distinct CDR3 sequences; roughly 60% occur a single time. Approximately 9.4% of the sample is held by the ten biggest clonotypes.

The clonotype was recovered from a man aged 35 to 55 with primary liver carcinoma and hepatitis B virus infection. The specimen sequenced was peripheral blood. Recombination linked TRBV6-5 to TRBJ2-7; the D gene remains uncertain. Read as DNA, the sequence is TGTGCCAGTAGCTCCAACCGTAGACATGGGCTCTACGAGCAGTACTTC. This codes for CASSSNRRHGLYEQYF.